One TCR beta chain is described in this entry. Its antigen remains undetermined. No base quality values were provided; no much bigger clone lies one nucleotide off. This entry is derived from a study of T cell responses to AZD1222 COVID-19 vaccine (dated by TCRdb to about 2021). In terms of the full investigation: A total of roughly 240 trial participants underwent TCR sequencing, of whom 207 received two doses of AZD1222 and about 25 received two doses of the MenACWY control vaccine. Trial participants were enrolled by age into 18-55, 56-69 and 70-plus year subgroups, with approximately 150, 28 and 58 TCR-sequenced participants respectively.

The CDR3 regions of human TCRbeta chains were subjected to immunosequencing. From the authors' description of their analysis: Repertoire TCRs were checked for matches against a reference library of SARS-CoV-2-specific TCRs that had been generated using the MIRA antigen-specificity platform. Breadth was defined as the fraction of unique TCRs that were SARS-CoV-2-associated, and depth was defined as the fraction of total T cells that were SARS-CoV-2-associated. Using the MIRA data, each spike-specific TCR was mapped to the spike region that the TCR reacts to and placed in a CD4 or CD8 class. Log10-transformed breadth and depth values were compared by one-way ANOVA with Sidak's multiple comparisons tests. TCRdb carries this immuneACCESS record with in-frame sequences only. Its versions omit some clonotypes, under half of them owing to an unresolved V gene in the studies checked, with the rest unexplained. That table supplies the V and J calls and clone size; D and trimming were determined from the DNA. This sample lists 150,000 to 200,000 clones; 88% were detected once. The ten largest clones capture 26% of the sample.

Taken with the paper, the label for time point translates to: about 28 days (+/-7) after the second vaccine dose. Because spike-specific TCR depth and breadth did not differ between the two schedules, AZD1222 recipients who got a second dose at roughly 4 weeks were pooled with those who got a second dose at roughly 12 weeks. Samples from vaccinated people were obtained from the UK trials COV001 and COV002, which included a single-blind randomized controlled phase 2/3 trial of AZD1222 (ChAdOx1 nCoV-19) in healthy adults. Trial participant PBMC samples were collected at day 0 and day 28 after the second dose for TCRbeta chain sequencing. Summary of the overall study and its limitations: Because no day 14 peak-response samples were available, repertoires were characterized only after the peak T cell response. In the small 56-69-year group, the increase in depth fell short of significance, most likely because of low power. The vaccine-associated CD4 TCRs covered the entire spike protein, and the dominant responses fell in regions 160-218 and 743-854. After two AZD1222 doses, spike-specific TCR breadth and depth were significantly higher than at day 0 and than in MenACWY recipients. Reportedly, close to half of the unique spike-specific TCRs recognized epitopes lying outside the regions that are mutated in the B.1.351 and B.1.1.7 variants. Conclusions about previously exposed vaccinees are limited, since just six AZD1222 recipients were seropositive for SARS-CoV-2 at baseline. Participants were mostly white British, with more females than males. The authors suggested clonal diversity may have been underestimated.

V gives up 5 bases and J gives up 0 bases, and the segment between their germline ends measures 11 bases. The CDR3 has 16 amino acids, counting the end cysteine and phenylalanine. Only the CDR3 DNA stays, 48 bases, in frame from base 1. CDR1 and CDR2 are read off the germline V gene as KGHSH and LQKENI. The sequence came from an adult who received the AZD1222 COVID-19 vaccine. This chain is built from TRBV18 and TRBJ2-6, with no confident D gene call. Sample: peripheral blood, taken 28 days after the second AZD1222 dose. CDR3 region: CASSGPTTSGANVLTF. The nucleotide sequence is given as TGTGCCAGCTCAGGGCCGACCACCTCTGGGGCCAACGTCCTGACTTTC. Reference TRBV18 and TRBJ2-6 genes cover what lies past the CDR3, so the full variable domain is NAGVMQNPRHLVRRRGQEARLRCSPMKGHSHVYWYRQLPEEGLKFMVYLQKENIIDESGMPKERFSAEFPKEGPSILRIQQVVRGDSAAYFCASSGPTTSGANVLTFGAGSRLTVL.